This is a list of T cell receptor beta chains from one sample in a study of T cell clonotyping in hematopoietic cell transplantation. Sequencing was performed with immunoSEQ multiplex PCR; in TCRdb, only in-frame clones are kept and a portion is missing. The sample yields under 15,000 clones, 80% to 95% seen once. The sample in question was PBMCs, obtained 100 days after allogeneic stem cell transplant. The origin of the receptors is a female patient in her fifties or sixties who had an allogeneic stem cell transplant from an unrelated donor, so the T cells may come from the graft donor. Some clones in this sample may be carry-over from other donors' samples. The CDR3 runs from the conserved cysteine through the conserved F or W. The D gene is left open where the match is weak. Rows may omit the clone size; those that give it use once, few, many or a size class.

>-|TRBJ1-2|TRBV2|-
TGTGCCAGCAGTGATTCCAGGAACCAACCAGCCATAGTTACGAACTATGGCTACACCTTC
CASSDSRNQPAIVTNYGYTF
>few|TRBJ2-7|TRBV28|TRBD2
TGTGCCAGCAGCCAACCCTTAGCGGGAGGGCCTGGCAACGAGCAGTACTTC
CASSQPLAGGPGNEQYF
>-|TRBJ2-7|TRBV7-3|TRBD2
TGTGCCAGCAGCCGCGGGACTAGCGGGGGGAAAGTGTACTTC
CASSRGTSGGKVYF
>-|TRBJ2-7|TRBV19|TRBD1
TGTGCCAGTAGTGGTGGACAGGGGAAAAGTTGGAGCGAGCAGTACTTC
CASSGGQGKSWSEQYF
>-|TRBJ1-2|TRBV5-4|TRBD1
TGTGCCAGCAGCTCAGGCAGGGGGCTTCGGCCGTATGGCTACACCTTC
CASSSGRGLRPYGYTF
>-|TRBJ2-3|TRBV5-1|-
TGCGCCAGCAGCTTGGCCACAGGGTATGGTGGAGATACGCAGTATTTT
CASSLATGYGGDTQYF
>-|TRBJ2-1|TRBV19|TRBD2
TGTGCCAGTAGTATTACTAGCGGGGCCTACAATGAGCAGTTCTTC
CASSITSGAYNEQFF
>-|TRBJ2-1|TRBV19|TRBD2
TGTGCCAGTAGTAGCGGGGGGGCCCCTTCCTACAATGAGCAGTTCTTC
CASSSGGAPSYNEQFF
>-|TRBJ1-4|TRBV10-3|-
TGTGCCATCAGTGAGTCGAATCAGGAGGGGGGAAAACTGTTTTTT
CAISESNQEGGKLFF
>-|TRBJ1-2|TRBV2|-
TGTGCCAGCAGTGGATCAAAGGCTAACGGCTATGGCTACACCTTC
CASSGSKANGYGYTF
>-|TRBJ1-2|TRBV5-5|TRBD1
TGTGCCAGCAGCTCGGCACAGGGGATCTATGGCTACACCTTC
CASSSAQGIYGYTF
>-|TRBJ1-1|TRBV19|-
TGTGCCAGTAGTATTGATGGGCCTAACACTGAAGCTTTCTTT
CASSIDGPNTEAFF
>-|TRBJ2-1|TRBV5-1|TRBD2
TGCGCCAGCAGCTTGTTCGGAGCGGGAGTGGACAATGAGCAGTTCTTC
CASSLFGAGVDNEQFF
>-|TRBJ2-2|TRBV5-1|TRBD1
TGCGCCAGCAGCTTGGAGACAGGGACCACCGGGGAGCTGTTTTTT
CASSLETGTTGELFF
>once|TRBJ2-2|TRBV7-2|-
TGTGCCAGCAGCCCGAGAGGCCGTACCGGGGAGCTGTTTTTT
CASSPRGRTGELFF
>-|TRBJ2-7|TRBV18|-
TGTGCCAGCTCACCCGGGACATACGAGCAGTACTTC
CASSPGTYEQYF
>-|TRBJ2-3|TRBV4-2|TRBD2
TGTGCCAGCAGCCGAACCGCCGGATTCCCTAGCGGGAGTAGCACAGATACGCAGTATTTT
CASSRTAGFPSGSSTDTQYF
>-|TRBJ1-1|TRBV14|-
TGTGCCAGCAGCCAGTTTCGGGGGGCGCGTACTGAAGCTTTCTTT
CASSQFRGARTEAFF